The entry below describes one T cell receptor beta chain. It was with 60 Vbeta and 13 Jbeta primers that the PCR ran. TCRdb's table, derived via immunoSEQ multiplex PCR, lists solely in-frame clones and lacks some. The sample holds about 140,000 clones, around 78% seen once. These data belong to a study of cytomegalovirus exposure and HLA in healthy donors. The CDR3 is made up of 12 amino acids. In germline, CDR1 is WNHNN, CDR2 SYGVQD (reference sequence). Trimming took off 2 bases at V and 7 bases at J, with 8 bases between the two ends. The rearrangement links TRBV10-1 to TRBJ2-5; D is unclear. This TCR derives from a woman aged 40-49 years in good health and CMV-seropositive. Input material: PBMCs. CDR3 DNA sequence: TGCGCCAGCAGTGAGGACTTGTTGACCCAGTACTTC. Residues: CASSEDLLTQYF.